The 15 T cell receptor beta chains below were found in one sample sequenced in a study of T-cell memory formation after mild COVID-19 (dated by TCRdb to about 2021). The library was produced with 5' RACE. These reads were obtained on an Illumina NovaSeq 6000. TCRdb passed the public sequencing reads through fastp at Q25 and MiXCR, retaining productive beta sequences. Rows with a matching CDR3 protein are joined into one entry that keeps the most common DNA and genes. This sample lists roughly 580,000 distinct CDR3 sequences; 18% were detected once. The top ten hold more than 10% of the sample. The specimen sequenced was PBMCs or a T cell subset sorted from them (not recorded which). All receptors derive from an adult woman who had mild COVID-19 (a few samples of this study predate the infection). The sample titles of this study are shuffled in the database, so cell type and time point are left out; the donor was told from shared clones.

The table lists this clonotype with a few counts. The chain has TRBV7-4 and TRBJ2-7; 11 bases are shared with TRBD1. The CDR3 has 18 amino acids. Germline V gene sequence: CDR1 SGHVT, CDR2 SQSDAQ. Trimming at V came to 3 bases and at J to 3 bases, leaving 13 bases not matched to a gene. The CDR3 coding sequence is TGTGCCAGCAGCTTGACTAGTGGCCGGGACAGGGGGAACTACGAGCAGTACTTC. Amino acid sequence: CASSLTSGRDRGNYEQYF.

V is TRBV15 and J is TRBJ2-1; D possibly corresponds to TRBD2 (6 bases). Germline V gene lookup returns CDR1 LNHNV and CDR2 YYDKDF (reference sequence). The CDR3 sequence is 14 residues long. The V end was cut by 7 bases, the J end by 0 bases, with 10 bases between. The CDR3 bases are TGTGCCACCACCGAGACTAGCTCCTACAATGAGCAGTTCTTC. Translation: CATTETSSYNEQFF.

The chain is built from TRBV6-5 and TRBJ1-3; TRBD1 agrees at 11 bases. Germline assignment: CDR1 MNHEY and CDR2 SVGAGI. J lost 4 bases, V lost 5 bases, and 4 bases had no gene match. The CDR3 covers 15 residues. CDR3 in DNA: TGTGCCAGCAGTACTGGGACAGGGGGGGGAAACACCATATATTTT. Its translation is CASSTGTGGGNTIYF.

This clonotype has more than one count but fewer than ten. V usage is TRBV11-2 and J usage is TRBJ1-2, with 8 positions matching TRBD1. The CDR3 covers 16 residues. The trim removed 1 base at V and 0 bases at J, leaving 4 bases unmatched. CDR1 SGHAT and CDR2 FQNNGV come from the germline V gene. This CDR3 is CASSLGQGNSNYGYTF. The CDR3 DNA sequence: TGTGCCAGCAGCTTAGGACAGGGGAACTCTAACTATGGCTACACCTTC.

There are a few counts of this clonotype. The CDR3 loop reads CASSLGLAGGGNSYNEQFF. The CDR3 coding sequence is TGCGCCAGCAGCTTGGGACTAGCGGGGGGCGGTAACTCCTACAATGAGCAGTTCTTC. This rearrangement joins TRBV5-1 to TRBJ2-1; 13 positions agree with TRBD2. The CDR3 runs to 19 residues. The germline V gene encodes CDR1 SGHRS and CDR2 YFSETQ. With V trimmed by 0 bases and J by 0 bases, 6 bases remained unmatched. The complete variable domain, with remaining parts taken from reference TRBV5-1 and TRBJ2-1, reads KAGVTQTPRYLIKTRGQQVTLSCSPISGHRSVSWYQQTPGQGLQFLFEYFSETQRNKGNFPGRFSGRQFSNSRSEMNVSTLELGDSALYLCASSLGLAGGGNSYNEQFFGPGTRLTVL.

Only a few counts were recorded for this clonotype. The chain links TRBV30 to TRBJ2-7; D is uncertain. Germline CDR1 reads GTSNPN; CDR2 reads SVGIG (reference sequence). The V and J ends lost 0 bases and 5 bases respectively, with 5 bases between them. The CDR3 loop spans 11 amino acids. The CDR3 bases are TGTGCCTGGAGTGTGAGGAACGAGCAGTACTTC. Translated: CAWSVRNEQYF. Drawing the rest from reference TRBV30 and TRBJ2-7, the complete variable domain is SQTIHQWPATLVQPVGSPLSLECTVEGTSNPNLYWYRQAAGRGLQLLFYSVGIGQISSEVPQNLSASRPQDRQFILSSKKLLLSDSGFYLCAWSVRNEQYFGPGTRLTVT.

The chain links TRBV14 to TRBJ1-3, with D perhaps TRBD1 (6 bases). The CDR3 totals 18 residues. Germline CDR1 reads SGHDN; CDR2 reads FVKESK. The V gene lost 0 bases and the J gene lost 0 bases, with 15 bases spanning the gap. CDR3 coding DNA: TGTGCCAGCAGCCAAGACCGGTACAGGGCGAGCTCTGGAAACACCATATATTTT. Translation gives CASSQDRYRASSGNTIYF.

This clonotype was seen a handful of times. V gene TRBV5-5 combines with J gene TRBJ2-1, with TRBD2 matching 7 bases. Per the germline V gene, CDR1 is SGHKS and CDR2 is YYEKEE (reference sequence). This CDR3 is 16 amino acids long. V trimming: 1 base; J trimming: 1 base; junction bases outside the gene matches: 5. CDR3 coding DNA: TGTGCCAGCAGCTTGTCCGGAGCGGGATCCTACAATGAGCAGTTCTTC. Translating it yields CASSLSGAGSYNEQFF.

This chain links TRBV5-5 with TRBJ2-1; 16 nucleotides line up with TRBD2. The germline V gene encodes CDR1 SGHKS and CDR2 YYEKEE (reference sequence). After removal of 4 bases from V and 13 bases from J, the junction contained 8 bases not matched to a gene. The CDR3 runs 15 residues. CDR3 sequence reads: CASSVPGTSGGAQFF. For the CDR3, the DNA is TGTGCCAGCAGCGTACCCGGGACTAGCGGGGGGGCACAGTTCTTC.

The sample holds a few counts of this clonotype. The chain is built from TRBV18 and TRBJ1-4; D unresolved. The germline CDR1 and CDR2 sequences are KGHSH and LQKENI. Between the trimmed V and J ends, which lost 2 bases and 0 bases, there was a span of 13 bases. The CDR3 is 17 amino acids. The CDR3 DNA reads as TGTGCCAGCTCACCAAGCATCCGTTCGGCAACTAATGAAAAACTGTTTTTT. Residues: CASSPSIRSATNEKLFF. Based on the CDR3 plus reference TRBV18 and TRBJ1-4, the full variable domain is NAGVMQNPRHLVRRRGQEARLRCSPMKGHSHVYWYRQLPEEGLKFMVYLQKENIIDESGMPKERFSAEFPKEGPSILRIQQVVRGDSAAYFCASSPSIRSATNEKLFFGSGTQLSVL.

This clonotype was detected a few times. This rearrangement joins TRBV7-2 to TRBJ2-7; perhaps TRBD2 as D (6 bases). V was trimmed by 4 bases and J by 3 bases, leaving 13 bases between them. The CDR3 is 14 amino acids. Germline CDR1 reads SGHTA; CDR2 reads FQGNSA. In nucleotides, the CDR3 is TGTGCCAGCAGCTCCCGGAGGGGAGGCTACGAGCAGTACTTC. It translates to CASSSRRGGYEQYF.

This sequence joins TRBV29-1 and TRBJ1-5, with D hard to call. The CDR3 covers 13 residues. The germline gives CDR1 SQVTM, CDR2 ANQGSEA. V lost 1 base and J lost 1, with 5 bases in between. The CDR3 DNA reads TGCAGCGTTGAAGGCCCCAGCAATCAGCCCCAGCATTTT. It codes for CSVEGPSNQPQHF. Combining the CDR3 with reference TRBV29-1 and TRBJ1-5 gives the whole variable domain SAVISQKPSRDICQRGTSLTIQCQVDSQVTMMFWYRQQPGQSLTLIATANQGSEATYESGFVIDKFPISRPNLTFSTLTVSNMSPEDSSIYLCSVEGPSNQPQHFGDGTRLSIL.

This rearrangement joins TRBV7-3 to TRBJ2-7, with 9 bases identical to TRBD1. Germline V gene lookup returns CDR1 SGHTA and CDR2 FQGTGA. The V segment lost 5 bases and the J segment 3 bases; nucleotides outside the gene matches: 8. The CDR3 contains 15 residues. The CDR3 loop is CASSPTGGPFYEQYF. Here the CDR3 DNA reads TGTGCCAGCAGCCCCACAGGGGGCCCCTTCTACGAGCAGTACTTC. The complete variable domain, with remaining parts taken from reference TRBV7-3 and TRBJ2-7, reads GAGVSQTPSNKVTEKGKYVELRCDPISGHTALYWYRQSLGQGPEFLIYFQGTGAADDSGLPNDRFFAVRPEGSVSTLKIQRTERGDSAVYLCASSPTGGPFYEQYFGPGTRLTVT.

This clonotype has ten or more counts. This chain links TRBV20-1 with TRBJ2-7; tentatively, D is TRBD1 (6 bases). V was pared by 6 bases and J by 5 bases, with 14 bases between. CDR1 and CDR2 (germline): DFQATT, SNEGSKA (reference sequence). This CDR3 has 12 amino acids. CDR3 in amino acids: CSATGYKDEQYF. CDR3 nucleotides: TGCAGTGCCACAGGGTATAAGGACGAGCAGTACTTC.

This clonotype was seen repeatedly, ten times or more. The rearrangement joins TRBV27 to TRBJ2-1, with no clear D. V was cut by 3 bases and J by 10 bases, with 16 bases left in between. The CDR3 has 14 residues. Germline CDR1 MNHEY, CDR2 SMNVEV (reference sequence). CDR3 region: CASSFGRTAGEQFF. CDR3 nucleotide sequence: TGTGCCAGCAGTTTTGGCAGAACCGCTGGGGAGCAGTTCTTC.